Detailed here is one TCR beta chain. The antigen remains unidentified. These data come from a study of CD8+ T cells in alopecia areata. Overall study: The tofacitinib course ran for 6 to 18 months and was followed by 6 months off drug. General study points: Lesional scalp displayed greater clonality than normal scalp, most notably in alopecia totalis/universalis. Sequenced scalp T cells also include alphabeta T cells resident in normal skin.

Treatment in this sample: oral pan-JAK inhibitor, 5-10 mg twice daily. Following RNA extraction, reverse transcription yielded cDNA that acted as the sequencing template. Here immunoSEQ multiplex PCR was the method, and the copy in TCRdb shows in-frame clones only, minus some. The sample has more than 90,000 clones, roughly 50% seen once. The germline V and J ends were trimmed by 5 bases and 4 bases, with 8 bases remaining between them. CDR1 and CDR2 (germline): MNHEY, SMNVEV (reference sequence). This CDR3 comprises 12 residues. The receptor was derived from a human donor with alopecia areata. This specimen was CD8+ T cells sorted from blood, taken at week 4, from a patient treated with tofacitinib. V gene TRBV27 combines with J gene TRBJ1-2; D unresolved. CDR3 protein: CASSTDGYGYTF. In DNA, the CDR3 is TGTGCCAGCAGTACGGACGGCTATGGCTACACCTTC.